This T cell receptor (beta chain) was identified in a study of OX40 agonist ivuxolimab in advanced cancers. About this clone itself: Its specificity is unknown.

Sequencing used immunoSEQ multiplex PCR; TCRdb keeps in-frame clones, though not all of them. The data contain under 80,000 clones, roughly 86% of them singletons. CDR1 and CDR2 (germline): SGHTA, FQGTGA. Deletions cut 2 bases from V and 2 bases from J, with 18 bases between. CDR3 length: 17 amino acids. General study points: Relative to CD4+ cells, CD8+ T cells on average had more expanded clones.

This material consisted of CD4+ or CD8+ T cells sorted from blood, taken in a trial of the OX40 agonist ivuxolimab. This TCR was sampled from an adult with an advanced solid tumor such as melanoma, head and neck, liver or kidney cancer. The chain is built from TRBV7-3 and TRBJ2-5; D unclear. CDR3 sequence reads: CASSLRGRPETQETQYF. The CDR3 DNA follows: TGTGCCAGCAGCTTACGAGGCCGGCCGGAGACTCAAGAGACCCAGTACTTC.